The 9 T cell receptor beta chains in this list originate from one sample, sequenced in a study of T-cell memory formation after mild COVID-19. TCRdb redid the calling of the 5' RACE reads with MiXCR, one entry per CDR3 protein. Among over 55,000 distinct CDR3 sequences listed, about 12% were seen once. Sequencing used PBMCs or a T cell subset sorted from them (not recorded which). The origin of the receptors is a man aged 18-30 years who had mild COVID-19 (a few samples of this study predate the infection). Cell type and time point are not known.

This clonotype showed up just a few times. The rearrangement links TRBV7-3 to TRBJ2-3; D remains unclear. CDR1 and CDR2 (germline): SGHTA, FQGTGA. V dropped 6 bases and J dropped 6 bases, with 19 bases sitting between them. The CDR3 length is 15 residues. The CDR3 protein is CASSLMGVLGDTQYF. CDR3 sequence (DNA): TGTGCCAGCAGTCTAATGGGCGTACTCGGTGATACGCAGTATTTT.

The chain is built from TRBV7-7 and TRBJ2-5; unclear D gene. Germline V gene data show CDR1 as SSHAT and CDR2 as FNYEAQ (reference sequence). CDR3 length: 14 residues. V lost 3 bases, J lost 2 bases, and 10 bases lay in between. CDR3 nucleotides: TGTGCCAGCAGCTTGTTGGGGAAACAAGAGACCCAGTACTTC. As protein: CASSLLGKQETQYF.

This clonotype appeared a few times. This rearrangement joins TRBV27 to TRBJ2-3; D not certain. The CDR3 contains 15 residues. Trimming left V 2 bases short and J 0 bases short, with 9 bases between. Per germline, CDR1 MNHEY and CDR2 SMNVEV (reference sequence). CDR3 nucleotides: TGTGCCAGCAGTTTAGTGGTCGGTAGCACAGATACGCAGTATTTT. This encodes CASSLVVGSTDTQYF.

This clonotype appeared a few times. This chain connects TRBV27 to TRBJ2-2; no firm D call. The V gene's germline CDR1 is MNHEY and CDR2 SMNVEV (reference sequence). V lost 2 bases and J lost 6, with 10 bases in between. CDR3 size: 14 residues. CDR3 residues: CASSLQSAPGELFF. Here the CDR3 DNA reads TGTGCCAGCAGTTTACAGTCAGCCCCCGGGGAGCTGTTTTTT.

V usage is TRBV5-1 and J usage is TRBJ2-7; no firm D call. CDR3 length: 14 amino acids. Germline CDR1 reads SGHRS; CDR2 reads YFSETQ. V was trimmed by 2 bases and J by 6 bases, leaving 15 bases between them. The DNA of the CDR3 is TGCGCCAGCAGCTTCGGCCGCGACCTACGCGAGCAGTACTTC. This gives the protein CASSFGRDLREQYF.

V usage is TRBV12-3 or TRBV12-4 and J usage is TRBJ1-2, with D possibly being TRBD1 (6 bases). Trimming stripped 6 bases from V and 6 bases from J, with 17 bases between. The CDR3 length is 14 residues. DNA for the CDR3: TGTGCCAGCAGCTATTCCGCGGGGGCGAATGGCTACACCTTC. Protein: CASSYSAGANGYTF.

The chain recombines TRBV7-8 with TRBJ1-5; perhaps TRBD1 as D (5 bases). CDR3 length: 15 residues. The V gene lost 4 bases and the J gene lost 6 bases, with 16 bases spanning the gap. Germline V CDR1 and CDR2: SGHVS, FQNEAQ. The CDR3 DNA follows: TGTGCCAGCAGCTCGTTCCAGGGCCCAAGTCAGCCCCAGCATTTT. Translated, it gives CASSSFQGPSQPQHF.

This chain joins TRBV7-9 and TRBJ2-3; TRBD1 might be the D (5 bases). Germline CDR1 and CDR2: SEHNR and FQNEAQ (reference sequence). The CDR3 is 14 amino acids. Trimming stripped 3 bases from V and 4 bases from J, with 11 bases between. The CDR3 spells CASSFRQGADTQYF. For the CDR3, the DNA is TGTGCCAGCAGCTTCCGGCAGGGCGCAGATACGCAGTATTTT.

In this sample, this clonotype turned up a few times. The chain uses TRBV28 and TRBJ1-5; D is unclear. The CDR3 is made up of 12 amino acids. Germline CDR1 reads MDHEN; CDR2 reads SYDVKM. Trimming removed 4 bases from V and 6 bases from J, with 7 bases in between. This CDR3 reads CASSSNFQPQHF. Here the CDR3 DNA reads TGTGCCAGCAGTTCTAACTTTCAGCCCCAGCATTTT. Full variable domain (rest looked up from reference TRBV28 and TRBJ1-5): DVKVTQSSRYLVKRTGEKVFLECVQDMDHENMFWYRQDPGLGLRLIYFSYDVKMKEKGDIPEGYSVSREKKERFSLILESASTNQTSMYLCASSSNFQPQHFGDGTRLSIL.